This T cell receptor (beta chain) is drawn from a study of human T cells and chemical hapten exposure. Findings of the study overall: Sensitization with DPC brought no change to TCRs above 1 in 1000 in frequency.

A word on this clonotype: Its antigen is currently unknown. A read error may be the cause here, since a much bigger clone is one base away.

Unique molecular identifiers were attached to individual cDNA molecules during library preparation. MiXCR, run by TCRdb on the RACE reads, gives a single entry per CDR3 protein. The repertoire holds roughly 64,000 distinct CDR3 sequences, with more than 9.5% as singletons. The time point was: patch test 3, about 24 weeks after DPC sensitization. Treatment specified: therapeutic diphenylcyclopropenone sensitization with weekly scalp DPC. This CDR3 is 16 amino acids long. CDR1 is MNHNS, CDR2 SASEGT, per germline. This clonotype originated in a woman in her 30s with alopecia areata. Some clones in this sample may be carry-over from other donors' samples. The sample in question was whole blood, obtained in connection with sensitization to the hapten diphenylcyclopropenone (DPC). This sequence joins TRBV6-1 and TRBJ1-1, with 7 bases lining up with TRBD1. The CDR3 here is CARSELDRVMNTEAFF. The CDR3 DNA sequence: TGTGCCCGCAGTGAATTAGACAGGGTCATGAACACTGAAGCTTTCTTT.